The rows below give T cell receptor beta chains drawn from one sample of a study of T-cell memory formation after mild COVID-19. Each CDR3 protein gets one entry after TCRdb re-called the 5' RACE reads with MiXCR. The sample yields fewer than 700,000 distinct CDR3 sequences, roughly 20% seen once. What was sequenced was PBMCs or a T cell subset sorted from them (not recorded which). Receptors were obtained from an adult woman who had mild COVID-19 (a few samples of this study predate the infection). Cell type and time point are not known. The CDR3 runs from the conserved cysteine through the conserved F or W. The D gene is left open where the match is weak. A row's size may be missing; if present it is once, few, many or a size class.

V: TRBV29-1; length: 11; J: TRBJ1-1; D: TRBD1; size: few; DNA: TGCAGCGTTGAGCAGGGGGAGGAAGCTTTCTTT; CDR3: CSVEQGEEAFF
V: TRBV7-2; length: 13; J: TRBJ2-7; D: TRBD1; size: once; DNA: TGTGCCAGCAGACAGACAGGGACCTACGAGCAGTACTTC; CDR3: CASRQTGTYEQYF
V: TRBV7-2; length: 16; J: TRBJ2-6; D: -; size: few; DNA: TGTGCCAGCCGATCGGGGGTCAACTCTGGGGCCAACGTCCTGACTTTC; CDR3: CASRSGVNSGANVLTF
V: TRBV9; length: 17; J: TRBJ2-2; D: -; size: few; DNA: TGTGCCAGCAGCGTAGGCCTGGGGGGTTCGAACACCGGGGAGCTGTTTTTT; CDR3: CASSVGLGGSNTGELFF
V: TRBV20-1; length: 15; J: TRBJ1-5; D: -; size: -; DNA: TGCAGTGGGACCACCGGGGTAGGGAGCAATCAGCCCCAGCATTTT; CDR3: CSGTTGVGSNQPQHF
V: TRBV2; length: 15; J: TRBJ2-7; D: TRBD2; size: few; DNA: TGTGCCAGCGGGGTTACTAGCGGGGGAACCTACGAGCAGTACTTC; CDR3: CASGVTSGGTYEQYF
V: TRBV7-9; length: 17; J: TRBJ2-1; D: TRBD2; size: -; DNA: TGTGCCAGCAGCTTAGCGGGAAGCGGGGGGCGAGACAATGAGCAGTTCTTC; CDR3: CASSLAGSGGRDNEQFF
V: TRBV18; length: 16; J: TRBJ1-5; D: -; size: few; DNA: TGTGCCAGCTCACCCAGAGACGGTAATAGCAATCAGCCCCAGCATTTT; CDR3: CASSPRDGNSNQPQHF
V: TRBV3-1; length: 12; J: TRBJ1-1; D: -; size: few; DNA: TGTGCCAGCAGCTTAAAGAACACTGAACCTTTCTTT; CDR3: CASSLKNTEPFF
V: TRBV6-5; length: 17; J: TRBJ2-2; D: -; size: -; DNA: TGTGCCAGCAGCCCGACGAGGGGGGCCTCAGACACCGGGGAGCTGTTTTTT; CDR3: CASSPTRGASDTGELFF
V: TRBV12-3/TRBV12-4; length: 15; J: TRBJ1-1; D: TRBD1; size: once; DNA: TGTGCCAGCAGGCGATCGGACAGGAGGGGCACTGAAGCTTTCTTT; CDR3: CASRRSDRRGTEAFF
V: TRBV11-2; length: 13; J: TRBJ1-2; D: TRBD1; size: -; DNA: TGTGCCAGCAGCCCTGGGACAGGCGAGCGCTACACCTTC; CDR3: CASSPGTGERYTF
V: TRBV28; length: 12; J: TRBJ2-3; D: -; size: -; DNA: TGTGCCAGCAGTCCACGGGGGCTTACGCAGTATTTT; CDR3: CASSPRGLTQYF
V: TRBV6-1; length: 14; J: TRBJ1-1; D: -; size: -; DNA: TGTGCCAGCAGAGCCGGGACCGGGGTCACTGAAGCTTTCTTT; CDR3: CASRAGTGVTEAFF
V: TRBV7-3; length: 16; J: TRBJ2-1; D: TRBD2; size: -; DNA: TGTGCCAGCAGCTTGACCGGGACTAGCGGGGGAGGTGAGCAGTTCTTC; CDR3: CASSLTGTSGGGEQFF
V: TRBV5-6; length: 12; J: TRBJ1-1; D: -; size: -; DNA: TGTGCCAGCAGCTTGGACAGGCGTGAAGCTTTCTTT; CDR3: CASSLDRREAFF
V: TRBV6-5; length: 15; J: TRBJ2-7; D: TRBD2; size: few; DNA: TGTGCCAGCAGTCCCGCCGGGACTAGCTTTTACGAGCAGTACTTC; CDR3: CASSPAGTSFYEQYF
V: TRBV20-1; length: 14; J: TRBJ2-5; D: TRBD2; size: -; DNA: TGCAGTGCTAGTCTCGGGGGGTACCAAGAGACCCAGTACTTC; CDR3: CSASLGGYQETQYF
V: TRBV5-6; length: 13; J: TRBJ2-7; D: -; size: few; DNA: TGTGCCAGCAGCCGGGACAACCGCTACGAGCAGTACTTC; CDR3: CASSRDNRYEQYF
V: TRBV2; length: 15; J: TRBJ2-7; D: -; size: few; DNA: TGTGCCAGCAGTGTCCGGCTAGACGGTCACTACGAGCAGTACTTC; CDR3: CASSVRLDGHYEQYF
V: TRBV5-4; length: 16; J: TRBJ1-1; D: TRBD1; size: -; DNA: TGTGCCAGCAGCCCCGGACAGGGGGCTACCCACACTGAAGCTTTCTTT; CDR3: CASSPGQGATHTEAFF
V: TRBV5-1; length: 13; J: TRBJ1-2; D: -; size: few; DNA: TGCGCCAGCAGCTACGGACAGTCCTATGGCTACACCTTC; CDR3: CASSYGQSYGYTF